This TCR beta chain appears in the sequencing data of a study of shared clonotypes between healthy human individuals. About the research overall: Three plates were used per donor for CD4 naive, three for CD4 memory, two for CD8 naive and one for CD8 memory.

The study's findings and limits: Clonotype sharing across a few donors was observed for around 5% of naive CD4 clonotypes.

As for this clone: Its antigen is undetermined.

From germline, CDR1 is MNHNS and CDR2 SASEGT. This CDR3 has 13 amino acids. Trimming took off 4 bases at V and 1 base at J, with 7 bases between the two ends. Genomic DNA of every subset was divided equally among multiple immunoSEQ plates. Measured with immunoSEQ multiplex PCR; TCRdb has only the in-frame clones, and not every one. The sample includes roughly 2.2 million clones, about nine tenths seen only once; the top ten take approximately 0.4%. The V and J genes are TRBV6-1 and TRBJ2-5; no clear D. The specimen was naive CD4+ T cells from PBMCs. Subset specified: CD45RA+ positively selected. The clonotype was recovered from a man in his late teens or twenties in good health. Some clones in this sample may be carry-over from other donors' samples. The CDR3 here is CASSGVRQETQYF. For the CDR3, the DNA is TGTGCCAGCAGTGGGGTACGCCAAGAGACCCAGTACTTC.